Listed here are 14 T cell receptor beta chains from one sample, sequenced in a study of cytomegalovirus exposure and HLA in healthy donors. Both 60 Vbeta primers and 13 Jbeta primers went into the PCR. Only in-frame clones appear in the TCRdb table, and some are missing; sequencing was by immunoSEQ multiplex PCR. The sample carries 120,000 or so clones, 80% recorded once. The source material was PBMCs. Receptors were obtained from a male donor in good health and CMV-seronegative.

The chain has TRBV2 and TRBJ2-1; 9 bases are shared with TRBD2. Germline V lookup: CDR1 SNHLY, CDR2 FYNNEI. The CDR3 consists of 14 residues. Unmatched junction bases numbered 9, after V lost 7 bases and J lost 8 bases. CDR3: CASKGGGALYEQFF. The CDR3 nucleotides are TGTGCCAGCAAAGGCGGGGGGGCCTTATATGAGCAGTTCTTC.

This clone was seen a single time. This chain joins TRBV7-9 and TRBJ2-5; maybe TRBD1 (8 bases). Deletions cut 5 bases from V and 4 bases from J, with 23 bases between. Germline assignment: CDR1 SEHNR and CDR2 FQNEAQ (reference sequence). The CDR3 extends over 17 amino acids. The CDR3 region has the DNA TGTGCCAGCAGCCAAAAAGGGGGGGACAGGAGGGGAGAGACCCAGTACTTC. Protein sequence: CASSQKGGDRRGETQYF.

The V gene is TRBV4-3, the J gene TRBJ2-1, with a weak D call TRBD2 (6 bases). Trimming shortened V by 0 bases and J by 0 bases, and 9 bases separated the two germline ends. The germline CDR1 and CDR2 sequences are LGHNA and YSLEER. This CDR3 is built from 16 residues. The CDR3 coding sequence is TGCGCCAGCAGCCAAGATGCGGGGTACTCCTACAATGAGCAGTTCTTC. This translates into CASSQDAGYSYNEQFF.

This clone was seen a handful of times. The gene calls are TRBV5-1 and TRBJ2-5; D uncertain. V was shortened by 0 bases and J by 2 bases, with 11 bases between the two germline ends. There are 15 residues in the CDR3. The V gene's germline CDR1 is SGHRS and CDR2 YFSETQ. The CDR3 DNA sequence: TGCGCCAGCAGCTTGGCCTCCAGTTCACAAGAGACCCAGTACTTC. Translation: CASSLASSSQETQYF.

This chain joins TRBV10-2 and TRBJ2-7, with D perhaps matching TRBD2 (5 bases). Trimming pared 4 bases from V and 6 bases from J, leaving 10 bases between. CDR3 size: 12 residues. CDR1 and CDR2 from the germline V gene are WSHSY and SAAADI. DNA for the CDR3: TGCGCCAGCAGTGGGGAGTCGGGCGAGCAGTACTTC. This translates into CASSGESGEQYF.

This rearrangement joins TRBV5-4 to TRBJ2-5, with D perhaps TRBD1 (5 bases). The V end lost 5 bases, the J end lost 1 base, and 9 bases lay between the germline ends. Germline V gives CDR1 SGHNT, CDR2 YYREEE (reference sequence). The CDR3 totals 13 residues. The CDR3 loop reads CASSPRAQETQYF. The CDR3 DNA follows: TGTGCCAGCAGTCCCAGGGCCCAAGAGACCCAGTACTTC.

The genes are TRBV29-1 and TRBJ2-5, with D tentatively TRBD1 (5 bases). The end of the DNA fits TRBJ2-7 better, so the J call may be wrong. CDR1 and CDR2 (germline): SQVTM, ANQGSEA. The CDR3 extends over 14 amino acids. The CDR3 nucleotides read TGCAGCGTTTCGCTCAGTGGCGACAGCTACGAGCAGTACTTC. Translation gives CSVSLSGDSYEQYF.

V gene TRBV7-9 combines with J gene TRBJ2-1; 8 bases are shared with TRBD1. Germline-derived CDR1 and CDR2 are SEHNR and FQNEAQ (reference sequence). The CDR3 sequence is 11 residues long. The CDR3, as DNA: TGTTCCGGACAGGGTAACAATGAGCAGTTCTTC. Protein: CSGQGNNEQFF.

This clone was counted a few times. The genes are TRBV5-1 and TRBJ2-4; unclear D gene. Germline values: CDR1 SGHRS, CDR2 YFSETQ. V shed 4 bases and J shed 8 bases, with 22 bases lying between them. The CDR3 totals 16 residues. CDR3 nucleotides: TGCGCCAGCAGCCTAACCGCCCCAGACATAAGAGACATTCAGTACTTC. It codes for CASSLTAPDIRDIQYF.

This clone appeared a few times. V is TRBV10-2 and J is TRBJ2-7, with unresolved D. In germline, CDR1 is WSHSY, CDR2 SAAADI. V was cut by 2 bases and J by 3 bases, with 5 bases left in between. The CDR3 consists of 12 residues. Here the CDR3 reads CASSEINYEQYF. Written as DNA, the CDR3 is TGCGCCAGCAGTGAGATCAACTACGAGCAGTACTTC.

This chain uses TRBV9 with TRBJ1-2, with D possibly TRBD1 on 5 matching bases. V dropped 1 base and J dropped 10 bases, with 23 bases sitting between them. CDR3 length equals 16 residues. Germline V gives CDR1 SGDLS, CDR2 YYNGEE. CDR3 sequence: CASSVSQGRGPLAYTF. The DNA of the CDR3 is TGTGCCAGCAGCGTAAGTCAGGGTAGGGGCCCTTTGGCCTACACCTTC. Using reference TRBV9 and TRBJ1-2 for the parts outside the CDR3, the full variable domain is DSGVTQTPKHLITATGQRVTLRCSPRSGDLSVYWYQQSLDQGLQFLIQYYNGEERAKGNILERFSAQQFPDLHSELNLSSLELGDSALYFCASSVSQGRGPLAYTFGSGTRLTVV.

The rearrangement uses TRBV10-3 and TRBJ2-7; D is possibly TRBD2 (5 bases). CDR1 ENHRY and CDR2 SYGVKD come from the germline V gene. Trimming took 6 bases from V and 0 from J, leaving 12 bases between them. The CDR3 totals 14 residues. The CDR3 spells CAISATGNSYEQYF. The CDR3 nucleotides read TGTGCCATCAGCGCTACGGGGAACTCCTACGAGCAGTACTTC.

The chain employs TRBV14 and TRBJ2-1, with D maybe TRBD2 (6 bases). V was pared by 0 bases and J by 4 bases, with 13 bases between. Germline CDR1 reads SGHDN; CDR2 reads FVKESK. The CDR3 extends over 16 amino acids. This chain's CDR3 is CASSQDGRWGYNEQFF. DNA of the CDR3: TGTGCCAGCAGCCAAGATGGGAGGTGGGGGTACAATGAGCAGTTCTTC.

The chain links TRBV2 to TRBJ1-5; TRBD1 might be the D (5 bases). The CDR3 consists of 14 residues. Germline loops: CDR1 SNHLY, CDR2 FYNNEI. Between the trimmed V and J ends, which lost 3 bases and 10 bases, there was a span of 16 bases. The CDR3 loop is CASSDGAGSGPQHF. For the CDR3, the DNA is TGTGCCAGCAGTGACGGCGCAGGGTCAGGACCCCAGCATTTT.